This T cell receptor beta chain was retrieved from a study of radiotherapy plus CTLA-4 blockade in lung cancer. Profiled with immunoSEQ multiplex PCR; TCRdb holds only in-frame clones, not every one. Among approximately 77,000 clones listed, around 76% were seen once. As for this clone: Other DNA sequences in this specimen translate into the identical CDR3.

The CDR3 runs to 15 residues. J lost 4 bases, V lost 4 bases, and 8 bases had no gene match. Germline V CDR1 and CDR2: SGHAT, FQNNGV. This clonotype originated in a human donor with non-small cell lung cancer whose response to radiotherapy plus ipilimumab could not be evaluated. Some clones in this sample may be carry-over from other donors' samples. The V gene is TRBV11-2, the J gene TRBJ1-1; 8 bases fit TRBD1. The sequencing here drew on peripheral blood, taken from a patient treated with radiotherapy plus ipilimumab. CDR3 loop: CASSSLGGQGTEAFF. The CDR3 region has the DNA TGTGCCAGCAGCTCCTTGGGTGGACAGGGCACTGAAGCTTTCTTT.